The 30 T cell receptor beta chains below all came from one sample that was sequenced in a study of cytomegalovirus exposure and HLA in healthy donors. This PCR relied on a set of 60 Vbeta primers and 13 Jbeta primers. Sequenced by immunoSEQ multiplex PCR; TCRdb stores in-frame clones only, minus some. The sample contains over 150,000 clones, over 70% of which appear only once. The sample comprised PBMCs. The source of these receptors is a woman in her twenties or thirties in good health and CMV-seropositive.

This clone was counted once. The chain combines TRBV28 with TRBJ2-1; 8 bases are a match to TRBD1. This CDR3 has 16 residues. Germline lookup yields CDR1 MDHEN and CDR2 SYDVKM. V lost 9 bases and J lost 0; bases outside the gene matches: 10. In DNA form, the CDR3 reads TGTGCCAGTATACACAGTACAGGGGGCTCCTACAATGAGCAGTTCTTC. Protein sequence: CASIHSTGGSYNEQFF. The whole variable domain, remainder taken from reference TRBV28 and TRBJ2-1, is DVKVTQSSRYLVKRTGEKVFLECVQDMDHENMFWYRQDPGLGLRLIYFSYDVKMKEKGDIPEGYSVSREKKERFSLILESASTNQTSMYLCASIHSTGGSYNEQFFGPGTRLTVL.

The chain employs TRBV30 and TRBJ1-2, with D unresolved. The germline CDR1 and CDR2 sequences are GTSNPN and SVGIG (reference sequence). Trimming shortened V by 0 bases and J by 6 bases, and 8 bases separated the two germline ends. The CDR3 has 12 amino acids. This CDR3 reads CAWSVLHHGYTF. The CDR3 nucleotides read TGTGCCTGGAGTGTACTACACCATGGCTACACCTTC.

CDR3 bases: TGTGCCAGCAGCTTAGATCTTGGGAGCCAGTTCTTC. It specifies CASSLDLGSQFF. The chain combines TRBV11-3 with TRBJ2-1; possibly TRBD2 for D (5 bases). CDR3 length equals 12 residues. V lost 0 bases to trimming and J lost 13 bases, with 10 bases between them. The germline V gene encodes CDR1 SGHNT and CDR2 YENEEA.

This clone came up a few times. The chain employs TRBV4-1 and TRBJ1-2; TRBD1 matches at 7 bases. V gave up 4 bases and J gave up 4 bases; unmatched junction bases: 6. Germline V gene data show CDR1 as MGHRA and CDR2 as YSYEKL. This CDR3 has 14 residues. CDR3 nucleotides: TGCGCCAGCAGCCCAGGGGGAGCCTTCTATGGCTACACCTTC. It is translated as CASSPGGAFYGYTF.

The chain has TRBV6-5 and TRBJ1-5; perhaps TRBD1 as D (5 bases). This CDR3 has 15 residues. V lost 5 bases and J 6 bases, leaving 17 bases between the germline ends. Germline CDR1 MNHEY, CDR2 SVGAGI. This chain's CDR3 is CASSRGVGGTQPQHF. The CDR3 region has the DNA TGTGCCAGCAGTCGCGGGGTCGGGGGAACTCAGCCCCAGCATTTT.

This chain joins TRBV20-1 and TRBJ1-2, with D uncertain. Per germline, CDR1 DFQATT and CDR2 SNEGSKA (reference sequence). The CDR3 has 10 amino acids. The CDR3 reads CSGGDYGYTF. The CDR3 region has the DNA TGCAGCGGCGGGGACTATGGCTACACCTTC.

This sequence joins TRBV30 and TRBJ1-2; 7 positions match TRBD1. Germline V lookup: CDR1 GTSNPN, CDR2 SVGIG (reference sequence). V shed 0 bases, J shed 4 bases, and the junction held 2 bases outside the gene matches. This CDR3 contains 13 residues. The CDR3 nucleotides read TGTGCCTGGAGTGTTGGGACAGCCTATGGCTACACCTTC. Protein sequence: CAWSVGTAYGYTF.

The CDR3 DNA reads as TGTGCCAGCAGCGCTTACAGGGGCGAGAGTGACGAGCAGTACTTC. As protein: CASSAYRGESDEQYF. V usage is TRBV9 and J usage is TRBJ2-7, with 7 bases fitting TRBD1. The germline V gene encodes CDR1 SGDLS and CDR2 YYNGEE. This CDR3 spans 15 amino acids. V dropped 3 bases and J dropped 5; count of bases not matched to a gene: 11. Drawing the rest from reference TRBV9 and TRBJ2-7, the complete variable domain is DSGVTQTPKHLITATGQRVTLRCSPRSGDLSVYWYQQSLDQGLQFLIQYYNGEERAKGNILERFSAQQFPDLHSELNLSSLELGDSALYFCASSAYRGESDEQYFGPGTRLTVT.

The chain uses TRBV6-5 and TRBJ2-7, with 7 bases matching TRBD1. The ends lost 6 bases at V and 6 bases at J; junction bases unmatched: 11. The CDR3 has 14 amino acids. CDR1 MNHEY and CDR2 SVGAGI come from the germline V gene. CDR3: CASRDGTDNGEQYF. The CDR3 DNA is TGTGCCAGCAGGGATGGGACAGATAATGGCGAGCAGTACTTC.

V and J are TRBV30 and TRBJ1-2; 7 bases fit TRBD1. Germline V gene sequence: CDR1 GTSNPN, CDR2 SVGIG (reference sequence). V was pared by 2 bases and J by 8 bases, with 5 bases of the junction left unmatched. The CDR3 contains 12 residues. CDR3 region: CAWSKGGRGYTF. The CDR3 coding sequence is TGTGCCTGGAGTAAAGGGGGCAGGGGCTACACCTTC.

The J gene is TRBJ2-5, the V gene TRBV5-1; 7 positions agree with TRBD2. Germline V gives CDR1 SGHRS, CDR2 YFSETQ. Trimming removed 0 bases from V and 0 bases from J; junction bases left unmatched: 8. The CDR3 totals 17 residues. The CDR3 region has the DNA TGCGCCAGCAGCTTGGCCGGGGCGGGAGCCTACCAAGAGACCCAGTACTTC. It is translated as CASSLAGAGAYQETQYF.

This chain links TRBV5-1 with TRBJ2-5; 9 positions match TRBD2. The CDR3 is made up of 15 amino acids. V lost 4 bases, J lost 5 bases, and 9 bases stayed unmatched. Germline V gene sequence: CDR1 SGHRS, CDR2 YFSETQ. The CDR3 nucleotides read TGCGCCAGCAGCCGTGTGACTAGCGGCGTCGAGACCCAGTACTTC. It specifies CASSRVTSGVETQYF.

This clone appeared once. The chain recombines TRBV10-3 with TRBJ2-7, with a weak D call TRBD2 (5 bases). The V end lost 2 bases, the J end lost 5 bases, and 7 bases lay between the germline ends. In germline, CDR1 is ENHRY, CDR2 SYGVKD. This CDR3 has 12 amino acids. CDR3 loop: CAISETGNEQYF. DNA of the CDR3: TGTGCCATCAGTGAGACCGGGAACGAGCAGTACTTC.

This chain links TRBV4-1 with TRBJ2-7, with 15 nucleotides matching TRBD2. This CDR3 spans 19 amino acids. Per the germline V gene, CDR1 is MGHRA and CDR2 is YSYEKL. The trim removed 1 base at V and 5 bases at J, leaving 12 bases unmatched. CDR3 sequence reads: CASSQVASGLAGGSNEQYF. CDR3 nucleotide sequence: TGCGCCAGCAGCCAAGTGGCCTCGGGACTAGCGGGAGGTAGCAACGAGCAGTACTTC.

This clone is a singleton in its sample. The chain joins TRBV5-8 to TRBJ2-7; a weak D match, TRBD2 (7 bases). In germline, CDR1 is SGHTS, CDR2 YDEGEE. V lost 0 bases, J lost 3 bases, and 10 bases lay in between. The CDR3 runs 14 residues. CDR3 sequence reads: CASSLDREGYEQYF. CDR3 in DNA: TGTGCCAGCAGCTTGGACAGGGAGGGCTACGAGCAGTACTTC.

This chain connects TRBV30 to TRBJ1-2; D is possibly TRBD1 (5 bases). Germline V CDR1 and CDR2: GTSNPN, SVGIG (reference sequence). This CDR3 contains 11 residues. Trimming took 4 bases from V and 6 from J, leaving 9 bases between them. CDR3 residues: CAWTGLHGYTF. The CDR3, as DNA: TGTGCCTGGACAGGGCTTCATGGCTACACCTTC.

The genes are TRBV25-1 and TRBJ2-7; D gene unclear. Trimming took 1 base from V and 3 from J, leaving 16 bases between them. The CDR3 totals 16 residues. In germline, CDR1 is MGHDK, CDR2 SYGVNS. CDR3 DNA sequence: TGTGCCAGCAGTGAATCCTCGCCAGAAGTCAGCTACGAGCAGTACTTC. It yields the protein CASSESSPEVSYEQYF.

This chain uses TRBV4-3 with TRBJ1-2; no firm D call. Trimming shortened V by 0 bases and J by 0 bases, and 8 bases separated the two germline ends. The CDR3 spans 15 residues. Looked up from germline, CDR1 is LGHNA and CDR2 is YSLEER. The CDR3 DNA is TGCGCCAGCAGCCAAGAGCGAGAACCTAACTATGGCTACACCTTC. As protein: CASSQEREPNYGYTF.

The genes are TRBV6-5 and TRBJ2-5, with 7 bases matching TRBD1. The germline V gene encodes CDR1 MNHEY and CDR2 SVGAGI. The CDR3 loop spans 13 amino acids. The junction had 2 bases not matched to a gene; V was cut back by 5 bases and J by 2 bases. The CDR3, as DNA: TGTGCCAGCAGTCGGGACAGACAAGAGACCCAGTACTTC. Its translation is CASSRDRQETQYF.

The chain employs TRBV28 and TRBJ2-1, with 7 bases that match TRBD2. The germline gives CDR1 MDHEN, CDR2 SYDVKM. After removal of 8 bases from V and 0 bases from J, the junction contained 13 bases not matched to a gene. This CDR3 spans 17 amino acids. The CDR3 sequence is CASFTALAISSYNEQFF. The CDR3 DNA reads as TGTGCCAGCTTCACCGCACTAGCGATAAGCTCCTACAATGAGCAGTTCTTC.

V usage is TRBV11-3 and J usage is TRBJ2-5; TRBD2 matches 11 bases. CDR3 size: 14 residues. Trimming took 4 bases from V and 4 from J; bases not matched to a gene: 2. Germline CDR1 is SGHNT and CDR2 is YENEEA. The CDR3 protein is CASSSGLAGETQYF. The CDR3 DNA sequence: TGTGCCAGCAGCTCCGGACTAGCGGGAGAGACCCAGTACTTC.

This clone was recorded a few times. This chain joins TRBV29-1 and TRBJ2-5, with 7 bases identical to TRBD1. CDR3 length equals 13 residues. The germline V gene encodes CDR1 SQVTM and CDR2 ANQGSEA. The V and J ends lost 3 bases and 2 bases, in that order; junction bases with no gene match: 3. CDR3 in DNA: TGCAGCGTTGACGGACAGGTACAAGAGACCCAGTACTTC. Translating it yields CSVDGQVQETQYF.

This clone was counted a few times. The rearrangement joins TRBV5-4 to TRBJ2-7, with TRBD1 matching 10 bases. This CDR3 comprises 15 residues. CDR1 SGHNT and CDR2 YYREEE come from the germline V gene (reference sequence). V was pared by 0 bases and J by 7 bases, with 7 bases of the junction left unmatched. The CDR3: CASSLDGTGDREQYF. For the CDR3, the DNA is TGTGCCAGCAGCTTGGATGGGACAGGGGATAGGGAGCAGTACTTC.

V usage is TRBV5-1 and J usage is TRBJ1-5, with 10 bases fitting TRBD1. CDR1 SGHRS and CDR2 YFSETQ come from the germline V gene. With V trimmed by 0 bases and J by 5 bases, 5 bases remained unmatched. This CDR3 region has 16 residues. CDR3 DNA: TGCGCCAGCAGCTTGGGGACAGGGGGGTTTCATCAGCCCCAGCATTTT. Protein sequence: CASSLGTGGFHQPQHF.

The chain couples TRBV11-3 to TRBJ1-1; no clear D gene. The CDR3 loop spans 14 amino acids. Trimming pared 1 base from V and 0 bases from J, leaving 6 bases between. Germline V gene lookup returns CDR1 SGHNT and CDR2 YENEEA. The CDR3 is CASSLGTVNTEAFF. DNA of the CDR3: TGTGCCAGCAGCTTAGGAACGGTGAACACTGAAGCTTTCTTT. Full variable domain (missing parts from reference TRBV11-3 and TRBJ1-1): EAGVVQSPRYKIIEKKQPVAFWCNPISGHNTLYWYLQNLGQGPELLIRYENEEAVDDSQLPKDRFSAERLKGVDSTLKIQPAELGDSAVYLCASSLGTVNTEAFFGQGTRLTVV.

The chain has TRBV5-6 and TRBJ2-1; 10 nucleotides match TRBD2. CDR3 length equals 17 residues. Germline values: CDR1 SGHDT, CDR2 YYEEEE. J was trimmed by 7 bases and V by 4 bases; bases with no gene match: 14. CDR3 sequence: CASSLAAGGRNTNEQFF. As DNA, the CDR3 is TGTGCCAGCAGCCTCGCAGCGGGAGGGCGAAATACAAATGAGCAGTTCTTC.

This clone appeared once. The V and J genes are TRBV19 and TRBJ1-1; TRBD1 matches 8 bases. Germline V CDR1 and CDR2: LNHDA, SQIVND (reference sequence). This CDR3 is built from 16 residues. Trimming removed 4 bases from V and 1 base from J; junction bases left unmatched: 8. This CDR3 is CASSRGAGGSNTEAFF. The CDR3 coding sequence is TGTGCCAGTAGTAGAGGGGCAGGGGGCTCGAACACTGAAGCTTTCTTT.

The chain uses TRBV27 and TRBJ2-7; weak D call: TRBD2 (7 bases). This CDR3 has 14 residues. With 7 bases removed from V and 5 bases from J, the gap between germline ends came to 18 bases. Germline CDR1 reads MNHEY; CDR2 reads SMNVEV (reference sequence). The CDR3: CASTRGGAGDEQYF. CDR3 nucleotides: TGTGCCAGCACCCGAGGGGGGGCTGGCGACGAGCAGTACTTC.

This clone has only a few counts. The chain uses TRBV5-1 and TRBJ1-5, with D hard to call. The CDR3 totals 16 residues. Trimming took 0 bases from V and 9 from J, leaving 19 bases between them. Germline-derived CDR1 and CDR2 are SGHRS and YFSETQ. Here the CDR3 reads CASSLAPGSGVGPQHF. CDR3 nucleotides: TGCGCCAGCAGCTTGGCGCCAGGCAGCGGGGTAGGGCCCCAGCATTTT.

V and J are TRBV28 and TRBJ1-4; 11 bases agree with TRBD1. The V segment lost 7 bases and the J segment 1 base; nucleotides outside the gene matches: 2. From germline, CDR1 is MDHEN and CDR2 SYDVKM. The CDR3 is 15 amino acids. In DNA, the CDR3 is TGTGCCAGCAAGGGACAGGGGGGAACTAATGAAAAACTGTTTTTT. Protein sequence: CASKGQGGTNEKLFF.